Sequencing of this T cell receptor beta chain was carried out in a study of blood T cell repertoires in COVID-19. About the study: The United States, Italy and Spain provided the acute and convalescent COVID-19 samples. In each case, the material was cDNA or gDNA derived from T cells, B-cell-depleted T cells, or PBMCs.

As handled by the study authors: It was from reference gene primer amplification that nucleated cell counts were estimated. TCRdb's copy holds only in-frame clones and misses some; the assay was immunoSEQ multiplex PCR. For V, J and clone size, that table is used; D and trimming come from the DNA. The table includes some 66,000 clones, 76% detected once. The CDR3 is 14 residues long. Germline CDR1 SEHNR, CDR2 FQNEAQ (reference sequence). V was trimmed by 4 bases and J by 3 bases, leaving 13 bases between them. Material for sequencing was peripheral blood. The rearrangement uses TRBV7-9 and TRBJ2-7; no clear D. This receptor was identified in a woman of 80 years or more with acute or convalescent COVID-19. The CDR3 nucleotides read TGTGCCAGCAGCTCCCCGGTGAACCGCTACGAGCAGTACTTC. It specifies CASSSPVNRYEQYF.